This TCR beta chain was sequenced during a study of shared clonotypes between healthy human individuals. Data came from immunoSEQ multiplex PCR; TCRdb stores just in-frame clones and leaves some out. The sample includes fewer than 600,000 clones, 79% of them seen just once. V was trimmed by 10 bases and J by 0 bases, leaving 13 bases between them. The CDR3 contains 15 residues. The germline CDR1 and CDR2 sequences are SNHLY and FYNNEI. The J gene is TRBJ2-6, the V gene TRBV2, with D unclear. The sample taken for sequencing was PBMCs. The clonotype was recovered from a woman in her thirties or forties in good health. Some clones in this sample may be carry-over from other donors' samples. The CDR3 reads CATLLLFSGANVLTF. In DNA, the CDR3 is TGTGCCACCCTGTTACTTTTCTCTGGGGCCAACGTCCTGACTTTC.